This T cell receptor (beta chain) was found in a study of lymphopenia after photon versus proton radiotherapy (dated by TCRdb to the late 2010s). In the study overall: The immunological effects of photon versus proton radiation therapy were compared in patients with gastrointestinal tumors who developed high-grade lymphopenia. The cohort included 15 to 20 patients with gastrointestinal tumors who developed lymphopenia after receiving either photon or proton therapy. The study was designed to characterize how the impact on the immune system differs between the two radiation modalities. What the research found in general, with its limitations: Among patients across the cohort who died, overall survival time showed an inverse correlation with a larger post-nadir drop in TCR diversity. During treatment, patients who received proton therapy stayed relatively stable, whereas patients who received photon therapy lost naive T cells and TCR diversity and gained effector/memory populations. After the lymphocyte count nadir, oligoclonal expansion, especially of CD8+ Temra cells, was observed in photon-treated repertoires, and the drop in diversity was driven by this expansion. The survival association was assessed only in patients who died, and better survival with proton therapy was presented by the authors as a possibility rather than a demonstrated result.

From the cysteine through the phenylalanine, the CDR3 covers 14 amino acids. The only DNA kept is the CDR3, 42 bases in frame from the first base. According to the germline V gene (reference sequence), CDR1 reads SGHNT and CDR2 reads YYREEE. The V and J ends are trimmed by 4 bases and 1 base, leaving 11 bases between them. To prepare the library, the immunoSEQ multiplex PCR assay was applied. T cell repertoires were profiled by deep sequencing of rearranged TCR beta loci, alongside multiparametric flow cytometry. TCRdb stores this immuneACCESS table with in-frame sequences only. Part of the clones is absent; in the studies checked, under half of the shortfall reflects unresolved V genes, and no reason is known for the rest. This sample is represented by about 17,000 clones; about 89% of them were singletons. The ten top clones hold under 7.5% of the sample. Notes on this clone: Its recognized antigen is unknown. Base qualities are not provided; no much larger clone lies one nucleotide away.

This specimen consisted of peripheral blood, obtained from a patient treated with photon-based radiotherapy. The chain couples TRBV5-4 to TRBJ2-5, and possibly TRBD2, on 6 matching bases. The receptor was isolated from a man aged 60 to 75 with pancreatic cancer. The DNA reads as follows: TGTGCCAGCAGCCCCGGACTATTCCAAGAGACCCAGTACTTC. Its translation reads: CASSPGLFQETQYF.